Below are 21 T cell receptor beta chains sequenced from a single sample in a study of blood T cell repertoires in COVID-19. The protocol was immunoSEQ multiplex PCR, while the TCRdb copy is restricted to in-frame clones and leaves out a portion. Seen here are over 250,000 clones, about 80% observed once, and the top ten hold 9.4%. Specimen: peripheral blood. The receptors were sampled from a woman aged 50 to 60 who had recovered from COVID-19.

V and J are TRBV19 and TRBJ2-3, with 7 positions matching TRBD1. Per germline, CDR1 LNHDA and CDR2 SQIVND (reference sequence). The CDR3 has 14 amino acids. V was pared by 5 bases and J by 4 bases, with 6 bases of the junction left unmatched. The CDR3 sequence is CASSPQGRPDTQYF. The CDR3, as DNA: TGTGCCAGTAGTCCACAGGGGCGGCCAGATACGCAGTATTTT.

This chain connects TRBV18 to TRBJ2-7; D is perhaps TRBD1 (7 bases). The length of the CDR3 is 17 residues. The germline V and J ends were trimmed by 3 bases and 2 bases, with 20 bases remaining between them. Germline V gene sequence: CDR1 KGHSH, CDR2 LQKENI. The CDR3 DNA reads TGTGCCAGCTCACCTTTCGGGCAGGGGGGAAACCCCTACGAGCAGTACTTC. The encoded protein is CASSPFGQGGNPYEQYF.

This clone came up a few times. The chain has TRBV7-2 and TRBJ1-6; unclear D gene. Trimming removed 6 bases at V and 5 bases at J, with 14 bases between. This CDR3 comprises 15 residues. CDR1 is SGHTA and CDR2 is FQGNSA in the germline V gene. The CDR3 loop reads CASSSLGADNSPLHF. CDR3 in DNA: TGTGCCAGCAGTTCCCTGGGCGCTGATAATTCACCCCTCCACTTT.

This sequence joins TRBV25-1 and TRBJ2-3; TRBD1 matches 9 bases. The CDR3 covers 15 residues. Germline CDR1 MGHDK, CDR2 SYGVNS. V lost 4 bases to trimming and J lost 4 bases; unmatched junction nucleotides: 6. As DNA, the CDR3 is TGTGCCAGCAGTGGCCACAGGGGGCGCGCAGATACGCAGTATTTT. As protein: CASSGHRGRADTQYF.

There are many counts of this clone. The chain carries TRBV20-1 and TRBJ2-6; D ambiguous. Trimming pared 3 bases from V and 4 bases from J, leaving 10 bases between. The CDR3 spans 14 residues. Germline V gene data show CDR1 as DFQATT and CDR2 as SNEGSKA (reference sequence). The CDR3: CSASRGTGANVLTF. Written as DNA, the CDR3 is TGCAGTGCTAGTAGAGGTACCGGGGCCAACGTCCTGACTTTC.

The chain combines TRBV6-2 or TRBV6-3 with TRBJ2-3; D might be TRBD2 (5 bases). V was clipped by 2 bases and J by 0 bases, with 12 bases between them. The CDR3 is made up of 16 amino acids. Per germline, CDR1 MNHEY and CDR2 SVGEGT. The CDR3 sequence: CASSYTAVRSTDTQYF. Here the CDR3 DNA reads TGTGCCAGCAGTTACACAGCGGTAAGGAGCACAGATACGCAGTATTTT.

This clone occurred once. The V call is TRBV28, the J call TRBJ2-7; 14 positions match TRBD2. With 4 bases clipped from V and 2 bases from J, the junction kept 13 bases outside the gene matches. The CDR3 totals 19 residues. The germline CDR1 and CDR2 sequences are MDHEN and SYDVKM. The CDR3, as DNA: TGTGCCAGCAGTTCCCTCCGACTAGCGGGGGGGTCGAATACCTACGAGCAGTACTTC. Its protein product is CASSSLRLAGGSNTYEQYF.

The V gene is TRBV9, the J gene TRBJ2-7; 7 bases fit TRBD1. The CDR3 sequence is 14 residues long. With 5 bases clipped from V and 5 bases from J, the junction kept 10 bases outside the gene matches. Germline V gene data show CDR1 as SGDLS and CDR2 as YYNGEE. CDR3 region: CASSRGGAVNEQYF. The CDR3 nucleotides are TGTGCCAGCAGTCGAGGGGGCGCTGTAAACGAGCAGTACTTC.

This clone appeared a few times. J is TRBJ2-1 and V is TRBV5-6; 10 bases agree with TRBD2. V was clipped by 3 bases and J by 1 base; unmatched bases: 10. The CDR3 is made up of 18 amino acids. Germline V gives CDR1 SGHDT, CDR2 YYEEEE. CDR3 sequence (DNA): TGTGCCAGCAGCTCCCCGGGAACTAGCGGGATTTCCTACAATGAGCAGTTCTTC. Encoded protein: CASSSPGTSGISYNEQFF.

This clone was seen many times. The chain couples TRBV5-1 to TRBJ2-1; the D is unclear. The CDR3 sequence is 16 residues long. Germline CDR1 reads SGHRS; CDR2 reads YFSETQ. Trimming stripped 0 bases from V and 0 bases from J, with 10 bases between. Here the CDR3 DNA reads TGCGCCAGCAGCTTGGTACGGGTGAGCTCCTACAATGAGCAGTTCTTC. This translates into CASSLVRVSSYNEQFF.

The J gene is TRBJ2-1, the V gene TRBV7-3, with 8 bases matching TRBD2. Germline CDR1 reads SGHTA; CDR2 reads FQGTGA. The trim removed 4 bases at V and 0 bases at J, leaving 5 bases unmatched. The CDR3 sequence is 16 residues long. Here the CDR3 DNA reads TGTGCCAGCAGCTCCAAGCGGGGGAGCTCCTACAATGAGCAGTTCTTC. Its translation: CASSSKRGSSYNEQFF.

The gene calls are TRBV11-2 and TRBJ1-3, with D perhaps matching TRBD1 (5 bases). The germline V gene encodes CDR1 SGHAT and CDR2 FQNNGV. Deletions cut 4 bases from V and 4 bases from J, with 14 bases between. The CDR3 is made up of 15 amino acids. The CDR3: CASSSPGGYGNTIYF. DNA for the CDR3: TGTGCCAGCAGCTCCCCCGGGGGGTACGGAAACACCATATATTTT.

The gene calls are TRBV7-2 and TRBJ2-7, with D perhaps matching TRBD1 (6 bases). V was trimmed by 0 bases and J by 2 bases, leaving 11 bases between them. In germline, CDR1 is SGHTA, CDR2 FQGNSA. The CDR3 spans 15 residues. In nucleotides, the CDR3 is TGTGCCAGCAGCTTAGCGGGGGCGATCCCCTACGAGCAGTACTTC. Encoded protein: CASSLAGAIPYEQYF.

This clone was recorded once. The chain recombines TRBV9 with TRBJ2-3; TRBD1 matches at 7 bases. The CDR3 totals 15 residues. The trim removed 0 bases at V and 1 base at J, leaving 2 bases unmatched. The germline gives CDR1 SGDLS, CDR2 YYNGEE. CDR3 DNA sequence: TGTGCCAGCAGCGTAGACAGGGGCGGCACAGATACGCAGTATTTT. Residues: CASSVDRGGTDTQYF.

V gene TRBV24-1 combines with J gene TRBJ2-7; 9 bases are a match to TRBD1. The junction had 8 bases not matched to a gene; V was cut back by 5 bases and J by 4 bases. Germline V gives CDR1 KGHDR, CDR2 SFDVKD. The CDR3 is made up of 15 amino acids. This CDR3 reads CATSGMTGGSYEQYF. The CDR3 DNA reads TGTGCCACCAGTGGTATGACAGGGGGTAGTTACGAGCAGTACTTC.

The rearrangement links TRBV5-1 to TRBJ1-3, with D uncertain. Germline V CDR1 and CDR2: SGHRS, YFSETQ. This CDR3 region has 16 residues. Trimming removed 0 bases from V and 4 bases from J, with 14 bases in between. The CDR3 DNA sequence: TGCGCCAGCAGCTTGGCTGGGCCTAACCAGGGAAACACCATATATTTT. It is translated as CASSLAGPNQGNTIYF.

The V gene is TRBV28, the J gene TRBJ2-2; 8 bases match TRBD1. Germline trimming cut 6 bases from V and 3 bases from J; bases unmatched to any gene: 3. The germline V gene has CDR1 MDHEN and CDR2 SYDVKM. The CDR3 spans 14 residues. The CDR3 DNA sequence: TGTGCCAGCAGGGGACAGGAGTACACCGGGGAGCTGTTTTTT. Its protein is CASRGQEYTGELFF. Drawing the rest from reference TRBV28 and TRBJ2-2, the complete variable domain is DVKVTQSSRYLVKRTGEKVFLECVQDMDHENMFWYRQDPGLGLRLIYFSYDVKMKEKGDIPEGYSVSREKKERFSLILESASTNQTSMYLCASRGQEYTGELFFGEGSRLTVL.

J is TRBJ2-1 and V is TRBV28; 7 nucleotides line up with TRBD2. CDR1 is MDHEN, CDR2 SYDVKM, per germline. CDR3 size: 11 residues. The V gene end was trimmed by 11 bases and the J gene end by 4 bases; junction bases not matched to a gene: 2. CDR3 coding DNA: TGTGCCGGGGGAGGGTACAATGAGCAGTTCTTC. Translated: CAGGGYNEQFF.

V and J are TRBV2 and TRBJ2-1; 11 bases line up with TRBD2. Trimming at V came to 1 base and at J to 10 bases, leaving 6 bases not matched to a gene. Germline CDR1 and CDR2: SNHLY and FYNNEI. The CDR3 consists of 15 residues. As DNA, the CDR3 is TGTGCCAGCAGTGAAGAGCTAGCGGGAGGTCAAGAGCAGTTCTTC. Translated: CASSEELAGGQEQFF.

This chain joins TRBV28 and TRBJ1-2, with 9 nucleotides matching TRBD1. This CDR3 spans 13 amino acids. Trimming cost V 5 bases and J 3 bases; bases outside gene matches: 1. CDR1 and CDR2 from the germline V gene are MDHEN and SYDVKM. The CDR3 DNA reads as TGTGCCAGCAGTAGGACAGGGGACTATGGCTACACCTTC. Protein: CASSRTGDYGYTF.

The chain links TRBV5-4 to TRBJ1-2; D might be TRBD1 (6 bases). The germline V gene encodes CDR1 SGHNT and CDR2 YYREEE (reference sequence). This CDR3 is built from 14 residues. Trimming took off 2 bases at V and 6 bases at J, with 14 bases between the two ends. CDR3 protein: CASSLDRPWDGYTF. CDR3 in DNA: TGTGCCAGCAGCTTAGACAGGCCCTGGGATGGCTACACCTTC.